The 29 T cell receptor beta chains in this list originate from one sample, sequenced in a study of blood T cells in healthy people across ages. Combining a sample-barcoded 5' primer with a J-beta primer mix, a second PCR ran for roughly 6 to 11 cycles. Using its own MiXCR run on the 5' RACE reads, TCRdb lists one record per CDR3 protein. This sample has 800,000 or so distinct CDR3 sequences, with about 47% found just once. The sample taken for sequencing was blood. The receptors were sampled from a man older than 75 in good health.

CDR3 in amino acids: CATGVERGSDGYTF. CDR3 coding DNA: TGTGCCACCGGAGTCGAAAGGGGCTCAGATGGCTACACCTTC. V is TRBV6-1 and J is TRBJ1-2; tentative D call: TRBD1 (5 bases). CDR1 MNHNS and CDR2 SASEGT come from the germline V gene. The CDR3 has 14 amino acids. V was pared by 10 bases and J by 6 bases, with 21 bases between.

The rearrangement joins TRBV27 to TRBJ2-7; D may be TRBD2 (6 bases). The CDR3 has 16 residues. The V gene's germline CDR1 is MNHEY and CDR2 SMNVEV (reference sequence). Between the trimmed V and J ends, which lost 5 bases and 4 bases, there was a span of 21 bases. CDR3 DNA sequence: TGTGCCAGCAGTCCGATCGGGGGAGCGTCTTCGTACGAGCAGTACTTC. Protein: CASSPIGGASSYEQYF.

This chain connects TRBV20-1 to TRBJ2-1; a weak D match, TRBD2 (7 bases). The CDR3 loop spans 15 amino acids. V lost 3 bases and J lost 7, with 19 bases in between. Germline values: CDR1 DFQATT, CDR2 SNEGSKA (reference sequence). The CDR3 DNA follows: TGCAGTGCTAGGAGGGGGGGACGTCTAAGGAATGAGCAGTTCTTC. It yields the protein CSARRGGRLRNEQFF.

This clonotype was counted only a few times. The V call is TRBV15, the J call TRBJ2-5; no definite D call. Germline lookup yields CDR1 LNHNV and CDR2 YYDKDF (reference sequence). With 0 bases removed from V and 7 bases from J, the gap between germline ends came to 12 bases. There are 14 residues in the CDR3. The CDR3 is CATSRDRAVGTQYF. The CDR3 DNA reads as TGTGCCACCAGCAGAGATCGGGCGGTGGGGACCCAGTACTTC.

The sample holds a few counts of this clonotype. The genes are TRBV7-2 and TRBJ2-5; 13 bases fit TRBD2. CDR1 SGHTA and CDR2 FQGNSA come from the germline V gene. V was pared by 5 bases and J by 11 bases, with 14 bases of the junction left unmatched. This CDR3 has 16 amino acids. In DNA, the CDR3 is TGTGCCAGCAGCCCATGGACTAGCGGGAGACTCAATGAGCAGTACTTC. Amino acid sequence: CASSPWTSGRLNEQYF.

There are a few counts of this clonotype. This chain uses TRBV6-1 with TRBJ2-3, with D perhaps given as TRBD1 or TRBD2 (7 bases each). Trimming removed 11 bases from V and 4 bases from J, with 19 bases in between. CDR1 MNHNS and CDR2 SASEGT come from the germline V gene. The CDR3 runs to 14 residues. CDR3 protein: CAARGPGGADTQYF. The CDR3 bases are TGTGCCGCAAGGGGTCCAGGGGGGGCAGATACGCAGTATTTT.

This clonotype was counted between two and nine times. V is TRBV28 and J is TRBJ2-3; possibly TRBD1 or TRBD2 for D (5 bases each). The CDR3 has 13 amino acids. Germline-derived CDR1 and CDR2 are MDHEN and SYDVKM. Trimming shortened V by 5 bases and J by 2 bases, and 8 bases separated the two germline ends. CDR3 residues: CASSDGATDTQYF. DNA of the CDR3: TGTGCCAGCAGTGACGGGGCCACAGATACGCAGTATTTT. Supplemented by reference TRBV28 and TRBJ2-3, the full variable domain reads DVKVTQSSRYLVKRTGEKVFLECVQDMDHENMFWYRQDPGLGLRLIYFSYDVKMKEKGDIPEGYSVSREKKERFSLILESASTNQTSMYLCASSDGATDTQYFGPGTRLTVL.

The chain is built from TRBV11-2 and TRBJ2-3, with D perhaps TRBD2 (7 bases). The CDR3 runs to 16 residues. The V gene's germline CDR1 is SGHAT and CDR2 FQNNGV. The V end was cut by 5 bases, the J end by 4 bases, with 19 bases between. The CDR3 DNA reads as TGTGCCAGCAGCCCTACGGGGGGCGGGAGCCCAGATACGCAGTATTTT. Translated: CASSPTGGGSPDTQYF.

The chain links TRBV5-1 to TRBJ2-3; weak D call: TRBD1 (5 bases). The CDR3 covers 16 residues. Trimming shortened V by 1 base and J by 4 bases, and 16 bases separated the two germline ends. Germline V gives CDR1 SGHRS, CDR2 YFSETQ. As DNA, the CDR3 is TGCGCCAGCAGCTTGTTTCCCCTGGGGCAGGCAGATACGCAGTATTTT. It encodes CASSLFPLGQADTQYF.

The CDR3 DNA is TGTGCCAGCAGTCCCTCGACAGGTCGAAACGAGCAGTACTTC. Its translation: CASSPSTGRNEQYF. The rearrangement links TRBV27 to TRBJ2-7; maybe TRBD1 (6 bases). Germline CDR1 MNHEY, CDR2 SMNVEV (reference sequence). The CDR3 spans 14 residues. The V and J ends lost 5 bases and 5 bases respectively, with 16 bases between them.

In regard to this clonotype: An end of the junction does not agree with germline; a read error may underlie this. The chain employs TRBV29-1 and TRBJ1-3; D gene unclear. The germline V gene encodes CDR1 SQVTM and CDR2 ANQGSEA. The CDR3 spans 14 residues. Here the CDR3 DNA reads TGCAGCGTTGAAGAAAGGACCTCTGGAGACACCATATATTTT. It yields the protein CSVEERTSGDTIYF.

This clonotype has more than one count but fewer than ten. This chain links TRBV11-2 with TRBJ1-5; D gene uncertain. Germline V lookup: CDR1 SGHAT, CDR2 FQNNGV. The CDR3 extends over 16 amino acids. The V and J ends lost 1 base and 0 bases respectively, with 10 bases between them. The CDR3 region has the DNA TGTGCCAGCAGCTTAGGGGCGACACCTAGCAATCAGCCCCAGCATTTT. As protein: CASSLGATPSNQPQHF.

Only one count was recorded for this clonotype. The rearrangement uses TRBV10-3 and TRBJ1-2; no reliable D call. The CDR3 runs to 16 residues. Trimming removed 0 bases at V and 7 bases at J, with 18 bases between. Germline values: CDR1 ENHRY, CDR2 SYGVKD. The CDR3 DNA sequence: TGTGCCATCAGTGAGTCGACGCAGGCACAACGGGGTGGCTACACCTTC. This codes for CAISESTQAQRGGYTF.

This chain connects TRBV20-1 to TRBJ2-5, with 8 bases identical to TRBD2. The CDR3 is made up of 14 amino acids. Germline V gene lookup returns CDR1 DFQATT and CDR2 SNEGSKA (reference sequence). Trimming cost V 3 bases and J 3 bases; bases outside gene matches: 6. This chain's CDR3 is CSASAGRGEETQYF. DNA of the CDR3: TGCAGTGCTAGTGCGGGGCGGGGGGAAGAGACCCAGTACTTC.

V and J are TRBV30 and TRBJ2-5; 8 bases map to TRBD2. Germline CDR1 reads GTSNPN; CDR2 reads SVGIG (reference sequence). This CDR3 is built from 15 residues. The V and J ends lost 2 bases and 1 base, in that order; junction bases with no gene match: 6. The CDR3 DNA follows: TGTGCCTGGAGTAGGGCTAGCGGGCCCCAAGAGACCCAGTACTTC. Amino acids: CAWSRASGPQETQYF.

V and J are TRBV30 and TRBJ2-1, with D possibly being TRBD1 (5 bases). CDR3 length: 13 residues. Trimming took off 5 bases at V and 0 bases at J, with 8 bases between the two ends. Germline CDR1 and CDR2: GTSNPN and SVGIG (reference sequence). The CDR3, as DNA: TGTGCCTGGGGACAACGCTCCTACAATGAGCAGTTCTTC. This encodes CAWGQRSYNEQFF.

The gene calls are TRBV4-2 and TRBJ1-1; no definite D call. There are 18 residues in the CDR3. Germline V gene lookup returns CDR1 LGHNA and CDR2 YNFKEQ. The germline V and J ends were trimmed by 4 bases and 1 base, with 22 bases remaining between them. As DNA, the CDR3 is TGTGCCAGCAGCCCACGAGTCGGGCGTCTCACGGCGAACACTGAAGCTTTCTTT. As protein: CASSPRVGRLTANTEAFF.

On this clonotype itself: Just one base apart from a much larger clone, this may be a read error. The chain has TRBV7-8 and TRBJ2-3; the D gene is possibly TRBD2 (5 bases). The CDR3 runs to 16 residues. In germline, CDR1 is SGHVS, CDR2 FQNEAQ. CDR3 nucleotide sequence: TGTACCAGCAGCTTCCGGACGAGGGTTCTCACAGATACGCAGTATTTT. Amino acid sequence: CTSSFRTRVLTDTQYF.

V is TRBV28 and J is TRBJ2-1; 9 positions match TRBD2. The junction had 13 bases not matched to a gene; V was cut back by 4 bases and J by 6 bases. The CDR3 loop spans 17 amino acids. CDR1 is MDHEN, CDR2 SYDVKM, per germline. The chain's CDR3 is CASSSSGTSRGSNEQFF. CDR3 nucleotide sequence: TGTGCCAGCAGTTCCTCTGGGACTAGCCGTGGGTCCAATGAGCAGTTCTTC.

This clonotype occurred a few times. This chain joins TRBV7-9 and TRBJ1-1; 8 bases align to TRBD1. This CDR3 has 16 residues. With V trimmed by 2 bases and J by 4 bases, 9 bases remained unmatched. Germline assignment: CDR1 SEHNR and CDR2 FQNEAQ (reference sequence). In DNA form, the CDR3 reads TGTGCCAGCAGCTTACACTCGCAGGGGGCGCGCACTGAAGCTTTCTTT. Translating it yields CASSLHSQGARTEAFF.

The chain employs TRBV3-1 and TRBJ2-1; TRBD2 aligns across 9 bases. The CDR3 contains 16 residues. The trim removed 4 bases at V and 8 bases at J, leaving 12 bases unmatched. Germline V gene sequence: CDR1 LGHDT, CDR2 YNNKEL (reference sequence). The CDR3 protein is CASSPRSSGRVYEQFF. The CDR3 nucleotides read TGTGCCAGCAGCCCCCGAAGTAGCGGGAGAGTCTATGAGCAGTTCTTC.

The chain combines TRBV20-1 with TRBJ2-1, with D possibly being TRBD2 (6 bases). Trimming took off 4 bases at V and 0 bases at J, with 22 bases between the two ends. Per germline, CDR1 DFQATT and CDR2 SNEGSKA (reference sequence). The CDR3 totals 18 residues. Written as DNA, the CDR3 is TGCAGTGCTAACCGCCTAGGCCGTAGCGGAGACTCCTACAATGAGCAGTTCTTC. It codes for CSANRLGRSGDSYNEQFF.

This sequence joins TRBV5-1 and TRBJ2-3, with 8 bases aligning to TRBD1. Trimming took 7 bases from V and 2 from J; bases not matched to a gene: 9. The germline V gene has CDR1 SGHRS and CDR2 YFSETQ. This CDR3 spans 15 amino acids. CDR3 protein: CASLVTGGPTDTQYF. CDR3 nucleotides: TGCGCCAGCTTGGTAACAGGGGGTCCCACAGATACGCAGTATTTT.

This clonotype has a handful of counts. The chain recombines TRBV10-3 with TRBJ2-2; D may be TRBD2 (5 bases). The length of the CDR3 is 15 residues. From germline, CDR1 is ENHRY and CDR2 SYGVKD. Trimming stripped 5 bases from V and 6 bases from J, with 16 bases between. CDR3 DNA: TGTGCCATCAGTCTTCAAGCGGACGGAGCCGGGGAGCTGTTTTTT. Amino acid sequence: CAISLQADGAGELFF.

The chain uses TRBV29-1 and TRBJ1-2, with 7 bases matching TRBD1. This CDR3 comprises 15 residues. CDR1 is SQVTM and CDR2 is ANQGSEA in the germline V gene. With V trimmed by 2 bases and J by 3 bases, 9 bases remained unmatched. The CDR3, as DNA: TGCAGCGTTGAAATCTTGACAGGGCGAGACTATGGCTACACCTTC. Translating it yields CSVEILTGRDYGYTF.

The chain couples TRBV5-1 to TRBJ2-7, with TRBD1 as a possible D gene (5 bases). Trimming cost V 1 base and J 4 bases, with 9 bases left between them. Germline CDR1 and CDR2: SGHRS and YFSETQ. This CDR3 comprises 13 residues. CDR3 coding DNA: TGCGCCAGCAGCTTGTCACAGGTTTACGAGCAGTACTTC. It is translated as CASSLSQVYEQYF.

The rearrangement links TRBV28 to TRBJ2-5; 7 positions agree with TRBD1. This CDR3 has 16 amino acids. After removal of 3 bases from V and 5 bases from J, the junction contained 12 bases not matched to a gene. CDR1 is MDHEN and CDR2 is SYDVKM in the germline V gene. The CDR3 protein is CASSLGETGLEETQYF. As DNA, the CDR3 is TGTGCCAGCAGTTTGGGTGAGACAGGGTTAGAGGAGACCCAGTACTTC.

The chain carries TRBV10-1 and TRBJ1-1; D is unclear. The V end lost 0 bases, the J end lost 1 base, and 9 bases lay between the germline ends. The CDR3 is made up of 15 amino acids. Looked up from germline, CDR1 is WNHNN and CDR2 is SYGVQD (reference sequence). DNA for the CDR3: TGCGCCAGCAGTGAGTCGAGCGGGGAGAACACTGAAGCTTTCTTT. It translates to CASSESSGENTEAFF.

The gene calls are TRBV7-2 and TRBJ2-3, with D unresolved. The V end was cut by 5 bases, the J end by 4 bases, with 10 bases between. This CDR3 spans 13 amino acids. Germline V gene sequence: CDR1 SGHTA, CDR2 FQGNSA. CDR3 in DNA: TGTGCCAGCAGCCTTCCTACTGCAGATACGCAGTATTTT. Encoded protein: CASSLPTADTQYF.